These 10 T cell receptor beta chains originate from one sample sequenced in a study of T-cell memory formation after mild COVID-19. TCRdb ran MiXCR on the 5' RACE reads and lists one entry per CDR3 protein. The table includes 250,000 to 350,000 distinct CDR3 sequences, just under 20% detected once. The sequenced sample was PBMCs or a T cell subset sorted from them (not recorded which). All receptors come from a young man who had mild COVID-19 (a few samples of this study predate the infection). Cell type and time point are not known.

The table lists this clonotype with a few counts. The rearrangement links TRBV7-9 to TRBJ1-2, with TRBD1 identical over 10 bases. This CDR3 spans 13 amino acids. Per the germline V gene, CDR1 is SEHNR and CDR2 is FQNEAQ (reference sequence). V shed 4 bases, J shed 10 bases, and the junction held 6 bases outside the gene matches. The CDR3 region has the DNA TGTGCCAGCAGCTCGGGACAGGGGAGATCCTACACCTTC. It translates to CASSSGQGRSYTF.

V is TRBV12-3 or TRBV12-4 and J is TRBJ2-5; TRBD2 agrees at 11 bases. The trim removed 5 bases at V and 3 bases at J, leaving 2 bases unmatched. The CDR3 loop spans 14 amino acids. The CDR3 sequence: CASSEGLAEETQYF. CDR3 in DNA: TGTGCCAGCAGTGAGGGACTAGCGGAAGAGACCCAGTACTTC.

This clonotype was detected a few times. The CDR3 coding sequence is TGTGCCAGCAGTGAATCGGTGGGGTTGGGTCAGCCCCAGCATTTT. As protein: CASSESVGLGQPQHF. The J gene is TRBJ1-5, the V gene TRBV25-1, with D hard to call. Germline V CDR1 and CDR2: MGHDK, SYGVNS. Trimming shortened V by 1 base and J by 6 bases, and 13 bases separated the two germline ends. This CDR3 comprises 15 residues.

This clonotype was seen more than once but under ten times. V gene TRBV11-2 combines with J gene TRBJ2-7; D not resolved. V shed 1 base and J shed 0 bases, with 7 bases lying between them. The CDR3 has 14 residues. Germline V gives CDR1 SGHAT, CDR2 FQNNGV. The CDR3 region is CASSLAISSYEQYV. The CDR3 coding sequence is TGTGCCAGCAGCTTAGCGATCAGCTCCTACGAGCAGTACGTC.

The V gene is TRBV9, the J gene TRBJ2-3, with no clear D. CDR1 SGDLS and CDR2 YYNGEE come from the germline V gene. Trimming took off 3 bases at V and 0 bases at J, with 5 bases between the two ends. The CDR3 loop spans 13 amino acids. In DNA, the CDR3 is TGTGCCAGCAGCGCCCCTAGCACAGATACGCAGTATTTT. Its translation is CASSAPSTDTQYF.

This clonotype came up many times. J is TRBJ1-2 and V is TRBV7-9, with 10 bases lining up with TRBD1. The CDR3 extends over 15 amino acids. J was trimmed by 7 bases and V by 1 base; bases with no gene match: 6. CDR1 SEHNR and CDR2 FQNEAQ come from the germline V gene (reference sequence). The CDR3 spells CASSLGGTGEGGYTF. The DNA for the CDR3 is TGTGCCAGCAGCTTAGGAGGGACAGGGGAAGGTGGCTACACCTTC.

The chain has TRBV7-9 and TRBJ2-3, with D perhaps TRBD1 or TRBD2 (5 bases each). Trimming took 5 bases from V and 0 from J, leaving 18 bases between them. The germline V gene encodes CDR1 SEHNR and CDR2 FQNEAQ (reference sequence). The length of the CDR3 is 17 residues. CDR3 sequence: CASSRSRGPGSTDTQYF. The DNA for the CDR3 is TGTGCCAGCAGCCGATCGAGGGGCCCTGGGAGCACAGATACGCAGTATTTT. The full variable domain, with the rest looked up from reference TRBV7-9 and TRBJ2-3, is DTGVSQNPRHKITKRGQNVTFRCDPISEHNRLYWYRQTLGQGPEFLTYFQNEAQLEKSRLLSDRFSAERPKGSFSTLEIQRTEQGDSAMYLCASSRSRGPGSTDTQYFGPGTRLTVL.

The rearrangement uses TRBV12-3 or TRBV12-4 and TRBJ2-5; tentative D call: TRBD2 (6 bases). Trimming shortened V by 6 bases and J by 0 bases, and 11 bases separated the two germline ends. CDR3 length: 14 amino acids. As DNA, the CDR3 is TGTGCCAGCAGCAGTAGCGGTAACCAAGAGACCCAGTACTTC. This translates into CASSSSGNQETQYF.

This clonotype was counted between two and nine times. J is TRBJ2-4 and V is TRBV6-5; the match to TRBD2 covers 7 bases. Germline V gene data show CDR1 as MNHEY and CDR2 as SVGAGI. The J segment lost 3 bases and the V segment lost 8 bases, leaving 10 bases of the junction unmatched. The CDR3 is 15 residues long. DNA for the CDR3: TGTGCCAGCTTCGGTCTGGGCGGGGGCAAAAACATTCAGTACTTC. This gives the protein CASFGLGGGKNIQYF.

This clonotype was seen many times. This rearrangement joins TRBV7-3 to TRBJ2-7; D not certain. Trimming removed 1 base at V and 9 bases at J, with 16 bases between. Germline V gene lookup returns CDR1 SGHTA and CDR2 FQGTGA. The CDR3 totals 14 residues. This CDR3 is CASSLSGPIRVQYF. The CDR3 DNA follows: TGTGCCAGCAGCTTAAGCGGACCAATTCGGGTGCAGTACTTC.